This T cell receptor (beta chain) was captured in a study of cytomegalovirus exposure and HLA in healthy donors. Findings of the study overall: Most TCR sequences proved rare, with some public TCRs found in many donors.

Note on this clone: No antigen is known for it.

Amplification used 60 Vbeta primers and 13 Jbeta primers. The assay was immunoSEQ multiplex PCR, and TCRdb's table has in-frame clones only and misses some. The data show 150,000 to 200,000 clones, around 75% seen once. The clonotype was recovered from a woman aged 25 to 45 in good health and CMV-seronegative. Input material: PBMCs.

Here the CDR3 reads CASSSGQAAYEQYF. CDR3 sequence (DNA): TGTGCCAGCAGCTCCGGACAGGCCGCCTACGAGCAGTACTTC. The chain couples TRBV4-2 to TRBJ2-7; 7 nucleotides align to TRBD1. Germline CDR1 LGHNA, CDR2 YNFKEQ. V trimming: 5 bases; J trimming: 2 bases; junction bases outside the gene matches: 6. The CDR3 consists of 14 residues.